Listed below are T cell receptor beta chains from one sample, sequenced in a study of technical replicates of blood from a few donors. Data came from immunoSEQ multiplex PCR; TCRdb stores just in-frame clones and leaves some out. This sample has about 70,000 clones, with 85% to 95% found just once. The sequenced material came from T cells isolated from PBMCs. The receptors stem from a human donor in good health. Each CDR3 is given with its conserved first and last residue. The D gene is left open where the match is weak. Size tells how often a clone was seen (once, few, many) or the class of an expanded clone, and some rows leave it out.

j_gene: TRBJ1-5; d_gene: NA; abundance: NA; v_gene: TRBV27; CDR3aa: CASSLGQGQPQHF; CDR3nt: TGTGCCAGCAGTTTGGGCCAGGGGCAGCCCCAGCATTTT
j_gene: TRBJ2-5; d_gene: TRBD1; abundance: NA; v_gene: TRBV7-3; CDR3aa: CASSKDRGGETQYF; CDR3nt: TGTGCCAGCAGCAAGGACAGGGGCGGGGAGACCCAGTACTTC
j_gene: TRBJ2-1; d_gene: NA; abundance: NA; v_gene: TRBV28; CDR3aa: CASSLIGYNEQFF; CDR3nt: TGTGCCAGCAGTTTAATCGGTTACAATGAGCAGTTCTTC
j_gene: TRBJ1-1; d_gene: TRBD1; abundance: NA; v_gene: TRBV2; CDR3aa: CASGEGTGDAFF; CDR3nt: TGTGCCAGCGGGGAAGGAACAGGGGACGCTTTCTTT
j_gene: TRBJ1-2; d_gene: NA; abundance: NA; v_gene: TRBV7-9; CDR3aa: CASSLVGSEENGYTF; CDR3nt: TGTGCCAGCAGCTTAGTCGGCAGCGAGGAGAATGGCTACACCTTC
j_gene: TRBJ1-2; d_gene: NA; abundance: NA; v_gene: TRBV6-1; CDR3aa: CASSDRAKGYTF; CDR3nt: TGTGCCAGCAGTGACAGGGCTAAGGGCTACACCTTC
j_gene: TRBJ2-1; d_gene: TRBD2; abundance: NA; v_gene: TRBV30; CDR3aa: CAWSIPTGRLSEQFF; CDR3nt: TGTGCCTGGAGTATCCCCACCGGGAGGTTGAGTGAGCAGTTCTTC
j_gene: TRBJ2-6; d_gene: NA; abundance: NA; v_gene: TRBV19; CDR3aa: CASSQYPGGANVLTF; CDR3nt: TGTGCCAGTAGTCAATATCCAGGAGGGGCCAACGTCCTGACTTTC
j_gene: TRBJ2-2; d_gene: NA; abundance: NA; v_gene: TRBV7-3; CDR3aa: CASSLEYGTGELFF; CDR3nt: TGTGCCAGCAGCTTAGAATACGGCACCGGGGAGCTGTTTTTT
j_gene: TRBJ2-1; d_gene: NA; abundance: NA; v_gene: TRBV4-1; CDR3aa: CASSQEWEAYNEQFF; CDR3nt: TGCGCCAGCAGCCAAGAGTGGGAGGCGTACAATGAGCAGTTCTTC
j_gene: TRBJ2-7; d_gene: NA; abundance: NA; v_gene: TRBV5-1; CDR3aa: CASSLGTVQGSEQYF; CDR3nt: TGCGCCAGCAGCTTGGGAACCGTACAGGGTTCCGAGCAGTACTTC
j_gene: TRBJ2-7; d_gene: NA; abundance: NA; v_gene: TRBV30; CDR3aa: CAWTLTGAGEQYF; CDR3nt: TGTGCCTGGACCCTAACAGGGGCGGGAGAGCAGTACTTC
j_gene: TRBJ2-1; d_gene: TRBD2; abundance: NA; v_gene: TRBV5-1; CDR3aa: CASSLGLAGGLNEQFF; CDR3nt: TGCGCCAGCAGCTTGGGACTAGCGGGAGGGCTCAATGAGCAGTTCTTC
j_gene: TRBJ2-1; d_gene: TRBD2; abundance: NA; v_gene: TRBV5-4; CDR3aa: CASSSPQTGGRRNEQFF; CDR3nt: TGTGCCAGCAGCTCGCCGCAGACAGGCGGGAGGAGGAATGAGCAGTTCTTC
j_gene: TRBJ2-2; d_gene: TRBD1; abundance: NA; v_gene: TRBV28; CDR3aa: CASSFGQGVTGELFF; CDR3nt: TGTGCCAGCAGTTTCGGACAGGGCGTGACCGGGGAGCTGTTTTTT
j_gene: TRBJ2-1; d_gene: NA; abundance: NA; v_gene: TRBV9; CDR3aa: CASSAPGTNEQFF; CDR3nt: TGTGCCAGCAGCGCCCCGGGAACCAATGAGCAGTTCTTC
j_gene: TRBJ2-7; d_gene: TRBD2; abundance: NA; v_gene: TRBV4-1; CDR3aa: CASSQGAGGRSYEQYF; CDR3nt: TGCGCCAGCAGCCAAGGGGCGGGAGGCCGATCCTACGAGCAGTACTTC
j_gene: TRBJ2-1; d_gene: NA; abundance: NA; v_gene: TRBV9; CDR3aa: CASSGLLGRGYNEQFF; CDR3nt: TGTGCCAGCAGCGGGCTTCTAGGGAGAGGCTACAATGAGCAGTTCTTC
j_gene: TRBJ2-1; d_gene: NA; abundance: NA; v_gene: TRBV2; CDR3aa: CASSRGDTENNEQFF; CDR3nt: TGTGCCAGCAGTCGTGGGGACACAGAAAACAATGAGCAGTTCTTC
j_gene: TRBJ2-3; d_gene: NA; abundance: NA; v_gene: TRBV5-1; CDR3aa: CASSFQRGTDTQYF; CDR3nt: TGCGCCAGCAGCTTTCAGCGGGGCACAGATACGCAGTATTTT
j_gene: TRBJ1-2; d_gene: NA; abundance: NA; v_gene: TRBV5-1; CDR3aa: CASSLVSDYGYTF; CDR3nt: TGCGCCAGCAGCTTGGTGTCAGACTATGGCTACACCTTC
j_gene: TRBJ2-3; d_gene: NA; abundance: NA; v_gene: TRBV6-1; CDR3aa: CASSERLKDTQYF; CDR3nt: TGTGCCAGCAGTGAACGACTAAAAGATACGCAGTATTTT
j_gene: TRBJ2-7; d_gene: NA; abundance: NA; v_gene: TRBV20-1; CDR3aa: CSVRFSYEQYF; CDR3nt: TGCAGTGTTCGGTTTTCCTACGAGCAGTACTTC
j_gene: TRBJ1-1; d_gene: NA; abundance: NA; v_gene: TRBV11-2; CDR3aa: CASSLGGPTNTEAFF; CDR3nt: TGTGCCAGCAGCTTAGGAGGGCCCACGAACACTGAAGCTTTCTTT
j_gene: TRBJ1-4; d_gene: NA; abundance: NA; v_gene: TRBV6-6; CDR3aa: CASSYSTATNEKLFF; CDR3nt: TGTGCCAGCAGTTACTCGACAGCAACTAATGAAAAACTGTTTTTT
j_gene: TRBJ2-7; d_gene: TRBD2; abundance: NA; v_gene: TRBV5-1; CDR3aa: CASQTSGSQSEQYF; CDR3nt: TGCGCCAGCCAGACTAGCGGGAGTCAGAGCGAGCAGTACTTC
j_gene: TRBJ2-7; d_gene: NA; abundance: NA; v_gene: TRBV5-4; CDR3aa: CASSLDAKREQYF; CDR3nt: TGTGCCAGCAGCTTGGACGCGAAGCGCGAGCAGTACTTC
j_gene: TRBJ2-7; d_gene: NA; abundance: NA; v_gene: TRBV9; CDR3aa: CASSVDWTGTNRGEQYF; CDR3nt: TGTGCCAGCAGCGTAGACTGGACAGGGACTAATCGTGGCGAGCAGTACTTC
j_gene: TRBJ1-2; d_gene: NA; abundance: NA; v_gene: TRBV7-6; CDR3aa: CASSLVGDGYTF; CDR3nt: TGTGCCAGCAGCTTAGTTGGAGATGGCTACACCTTC
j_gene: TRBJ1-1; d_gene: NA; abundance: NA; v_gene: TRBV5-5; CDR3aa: CASSMTGMNTEAFF; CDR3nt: TGTGCCAGCAGCATGACAGGCATGAACACTGAAGCTTTCTTT
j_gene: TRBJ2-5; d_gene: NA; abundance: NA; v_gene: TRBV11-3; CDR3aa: CASSFLGETQYF; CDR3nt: TGTGCCAGCAGCTTTCTAGGAGAGACCCAGTACTTC
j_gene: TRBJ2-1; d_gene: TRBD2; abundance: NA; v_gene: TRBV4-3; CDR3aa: CASSQGPGLGSSSYNEQFF; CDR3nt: TGCGCCAGCAGCCAGGGTCCGGGACTAGGTTCAAGCTCCTACAATGAGCAGTTCTTC
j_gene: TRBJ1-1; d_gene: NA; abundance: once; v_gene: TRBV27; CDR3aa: CASSSGRNTEAFF; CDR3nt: TGTGCCAGCAGCTCGGGGAGAAACACTGAAGCTTTCTTT
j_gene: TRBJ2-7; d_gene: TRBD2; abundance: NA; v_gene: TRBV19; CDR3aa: CASSKLAGSYEQYF; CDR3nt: TGTGCCAGTAGTAAACTAGCGGGGAGCTACGAGCAGTACTTC
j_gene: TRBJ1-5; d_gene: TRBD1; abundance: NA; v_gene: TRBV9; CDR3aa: CASSTGVFNQPQHF; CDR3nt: TGTGCCAGCAGCACAGGGGTCTTCAATCAGCCCCAGCATTTT
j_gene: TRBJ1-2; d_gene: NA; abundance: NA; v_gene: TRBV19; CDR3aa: CASSIVGGVGYTF; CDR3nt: TGTGCCAGTAGTATAGTCGGAGGGGTGGGCTACACCTTC
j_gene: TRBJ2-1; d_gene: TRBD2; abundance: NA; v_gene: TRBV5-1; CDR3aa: CASSLGTSGRNEQFF; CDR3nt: TGCGCCAGCAGCTTGGGGACTAGCGGGAGGAATGAGCAGTTCTTC
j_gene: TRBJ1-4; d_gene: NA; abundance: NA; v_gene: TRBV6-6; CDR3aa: CASSYSGEENEKLFF; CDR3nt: TGTGCCAGCAGTTACTCCGGCGAGGAGAATGAAAAACTGTTTTTT
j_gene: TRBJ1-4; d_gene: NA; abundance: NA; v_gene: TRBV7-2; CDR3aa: CASSLGVDEKLFF; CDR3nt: TGTGCCAGCAGCTTAGGCGTAGATGAAAAACTGTTTTTT
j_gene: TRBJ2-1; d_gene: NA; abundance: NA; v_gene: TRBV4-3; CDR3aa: CASSSVQGYNEQFF; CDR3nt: TGCGCCAGCAGCTCAGTACAGGGATACAATGAGCAGTTCTTC
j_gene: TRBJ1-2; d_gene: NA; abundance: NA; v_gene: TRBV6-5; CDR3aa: CASSYVQAPNYGYTF; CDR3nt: TGTGCCAGCAGTTACGTTCAGGCCCCTAACTATGGCTACACCTTC
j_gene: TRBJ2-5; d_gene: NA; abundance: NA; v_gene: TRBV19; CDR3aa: CASSVDRNRETQYF; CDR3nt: TGTGCCAGTAGTGTCGACAGGAACAGGGAGACCCAGTACTTC